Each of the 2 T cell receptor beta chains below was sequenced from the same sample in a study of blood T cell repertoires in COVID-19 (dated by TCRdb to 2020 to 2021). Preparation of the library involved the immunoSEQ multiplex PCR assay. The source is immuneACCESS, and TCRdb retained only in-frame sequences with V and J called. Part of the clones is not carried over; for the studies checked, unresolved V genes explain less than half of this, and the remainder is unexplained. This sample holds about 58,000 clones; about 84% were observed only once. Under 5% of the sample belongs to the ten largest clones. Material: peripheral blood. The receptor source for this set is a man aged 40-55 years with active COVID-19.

In DNA, the CDR3 is TGTGCCAGCAGGGGGACAGGGAGATCCTACGAGCAGTACTTC. Amino acids: CASRGTGRSYEQYF. This chain joins TRBV6-5 and TRBJ2-7, with 9 bases aligning to TRBD1. The CDR3 contains 14 residues. The germline gives CDR1 MNHEY, CDR2 SVGAGI. Losses at the gene ends were 6 bases for V and 1 base for J; bases not matched to a gene: 4.

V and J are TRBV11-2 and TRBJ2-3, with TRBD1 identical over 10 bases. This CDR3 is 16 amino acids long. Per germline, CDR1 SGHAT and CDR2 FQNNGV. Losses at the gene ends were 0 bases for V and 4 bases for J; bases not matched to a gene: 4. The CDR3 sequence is CASSLERTGGPDTQYF. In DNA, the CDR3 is TGTGCCAGCAGCTTAGAGAGGACAGGGGGTCCAGATACGCAGTATTTT.